This is a list of T cell receptor beta chains from one sample in a study of blood T cell repertoires in COVID-19. TCRdb keeps only in-frame clones here, not all; method: immunoSEQ multiplex PCR. The profile covers approximately 290,000 clones, with approximately 92% appearing a single time and roughly 1.1% taken by the ten largest. The sequenced sample consisted of PBMCs or T cells enriched from blood (not recorded which). These receptors originate from a woman aged 25 to 39 who had recovered from COVID-19. The CDR3 runs from the conserved cysteine through the conserved F or W. Fields, in order: J gene, clone size, D gene, V gene, CDR3 DNA, CDR3 protein. D genes are given only for firm matches. Size is stated for part of the rows, as once, few or many counts, or as a class when the clone is expanded.

TRBJ2-7 - TRBD2 TRBV10-2 TGCGCCAGCAGTGAGTCTAGCGGGAGAAGATTAACAGGAACCTACGAGCAGTACTTC CASSESSGRRLTGTYEQYF
TRBJ1-1 once TRBD1 TRBV5-1 TGCGCCAGCAGCTTTGGGACAGGGAACACTGAAGCTTTCTTT CASSFGTGNTEAFF
TRBJ2-3 - TRBD2 TRBV7-9 TGTGCCAGCAGCCCTGGGACTAGCGGGAGGGCCAAGGGAACAGATACGCAGTATTTT CASSPGTSGRAKGTDTQYF
TRBJ2-5 - TRBD1 TRBV7-9 TGTGCCAGCAGCTTAGTTGGGGACAGGGATGGGGAGACCCAGTACTTC CASSLVGDRDGETQYF
TRBJ2-2 once - TRBV25-1 TGTGCCAGCAGTGAATGGCAGGGTACAAACACCGGGGAGCTGTTTTTT CASSEWQGTNTGELFF
TRBJ1-1 - - TRBV4-3 TGCGCCAGCAGCCAAGACAGGTACACTGAAGCTTTCTTT CASSQDRYTEAFF
TRBJ1-6 once TRBD1 TRBV30 TGTGCCTGGAGAGTCAGGGGGCAAAATTCACCCCTCCACTTT CAWRVRGQNSPLHF
TRBJ2-3 - TRBD2 TRBV7-7 TGTGCTAGCAGCTTAGGGGAACTCATAGAAGTAGCGGGAGACGCAGATACGCAGTATTTT CASSLGELIEVAGDADTQYF
TRBJ1-2 - TRBD1 TRBV6-5 TGTGCCAGCAATCATCGGGACAGGGACGGTGGCTACACCTTC CASNHRDRDGGYTF
TRBJ1-2 - - TRBV6-5 TGTGCCAGCAGGGACCTCCAGGGAACCAACTATGGCTACACCTTC CASRDLQGTNYGYTF
TRBJ2-1 - TRBD1 TRBV5-1 TGCGCCAGCAGCCCGGGACAGGGGGACTACAATGAGCAGTTCTTC CASSPGQGDYNEQFF
TRBJ2-7 - - TRBV7-6 TGTGCCAGCAGCTTAAACGCCAAAGCGGGTCGCTACGAGCAGTACTTC CASSLNAKAGRYEQYF
TRBJ1-2 - - TRBV28 TGTGCCAGCAGTTTGCCGGGAGTAGGGGGCTACACCTTC CASSLPGVGGYTF
TRBJ2-5 - - TRBV5-4 TGTGCCAGCAGCTTGTTAGGTAGCGGTAGAACTTTCGAGACCCAGTACTTC CASSLLGSGRTFETQYF
TRBJ1-2 few TRBD1 TRBV5-1 TGCGCCAGCAGACAAGTACAGGGGGTTAACTATGGCTACACCTTC CASRQVQGVNYGYTF
TRBJ2-7 - TRBD1 TRBV28 TGTGCCAGCCGCCGACAGGGTCCTCACGAGCAGTACTTC CASRRQGPHEQYF
TRBJ2-7 - - TRBV10-3 TGTGCCATCAGTGATGACAGATCCTACGAGCAGTACTTC CAISDDRSYEQYF
TRBJ2-7 - - TRBV5-4 TGTGCCAGCAGCTTGTCAGGTACACACGAGCAGTACTTC CASSLSGTHEQYF
TRBJ2-3 - TRBD2 TRBV4-3 TGCGCCAGCAGCCAGACCTCTAGCGGTAATACGCAGTATTTT CASSQTSSGNTQYF
TRBJ1-5 once - TRBV19 TGTGCCAGTAGATTTCAAGGAGGCCTCCAGCCCCAGCATTTT CASRFQGGLQPQHF
TRBJ2-7 - - TRBV5-6 TGTGCCAGCAGCTCTGGGGCTAGCGTTCCCTACGAGCAGTACTTC CASSSGASVPYEQYF
TRBJ2-2 - - TRBV9 TGTGCCAGCAACTCAGGGGACGCGAACACCGGGGAGCTGTTTTTT CASNSGDANTGELFF
TRBJ2-7 - TRBD2 TRBV27 TGTGCCAGCAGTGAGGAGCCGGGACTAGGATCCCGCGAGCAGTACTTC CASSEEPGLGSREQYF
TRBJ2-5 - TRBD2 TRBV24-1 TGTGCCACCAGTGATAGTAGACTAGCCCAAGAGACCCAGTACTTC CATSDSRLAQETQYF
TRBJ1-1 - TRBD1 TRBV28 TGTGCCAGCCGGGGACAGGCGAACACTGAAGCTTTCTTT CASRGQANTEAFF
TRBJ2-5 once - TRBV14 TGTGCCAGCAGCCATGTACAAGAGACCCAGTACTTC CASSHVQETQYF
TRBJ1-6 - TRBD1 TRBV30 TGTGCCTGGAGTGTACTGGCAGGGGGCCTCTATAATTCACCCCTCCACTTT CAWSVLAGGLYNSPLHF
TRBJ2-1 - TRBD1 TRBV5-1 TGCGCCAGCAGCCAAAGACAGGGACAGTACAATGAGCAGTTCTTC CASSQRQGQYNEQFF
TRBJ2-7 - TRBD2 TRBV6-5 TGTGCCAGCAGGGTGCTAGCGGCCAGCTCCTACGAGCAGTACTTC CASRVLAASSYEQYF